The 29 T cell receptor beta chains in this list originate from one sample, sequenced in a study of T cells in Graves' hyperthyroidism and ophthalmopathy. The source material, RNA transcripts, was used to amplify TCR beta CDR3 regions. TCR CDR3 regions were first amplified by RT-PCR with HTBI primers. A single record per CDR3 protein comes from TCRdb applying MiXCR to the multiplex PCR reads. The sample has 560,000 or so distinct CDR3 sequences; approximately 44% are singletons. Sequences were obtained from peripheral blood or thyroid tissue (not recorded which). The origin of the receptors is a woman between 18 and 29 years old with Graves' hyperthyroidism.

CDR3 in DNA: TGTGCCAGCAGTTTCAGGGGGCACTCCTACGAGCAGTACTTC. Amino acids: CASSFRGHSYEQYF. The V gene is TRBV6-5, the J gene TRBJ2-7, with TRBD1 matching over 8 bases. CDR1 is MNHEY and CDR2 is SVGAGI in the germline V gene. J gave up 0 bases and V 4 bases, and 2 bases lay outside the gene matches. The CDR3 length is 14 residues.

CDR3 protein: CASSSTVANYGYTF. The CDR3 nucleotides read TGTGCCAGCAGCTCGACCGTAGCTAACTATGGCTACACCTTC. V is TRBV5-4 and J is TRBJ1-2, with unresolved D. The germline gives CDR1 SGHNT, CDR2 YYREEE (reference sequence). Trimming stripped 3 bases from V and 0 bases from J, with 9 bases between. The CDR3 is made up of 14 amino acids.

This clonotype was counted many times. The chain combines TRBV6-6 with TRBJ2-7; 8 bases align to TRBD2. CDR1 and CDR2 from the germline V gene are MNHNY and SVGAGI (reference sequence). The CDR3 is 15 amino acids. With 4 bases clipped from V and 0 bases from J, the junction kept 5 bases outside the gene matches. Here the CDR3 DNA reads TGTGCCAGCAGTTTCACCGGGACTAGCTCCTACGAGCAGTACTTC. Its translation is CASSFTGTSSYEQYF.

V and J are TRBV7-9 and TRBJ2-7; 8 bases map to TRBD1. The CDR3 covers 15 residues. Germline V gene data show CDR1 as SEHNR and CDR2 as FQNEAQ (reference sequence). V dropped 1 base and J dropped 2; count of bases not matched to a gene: 4. CDR3 DNA: TGTGCCAGCAGCTTAGTTGGGACAGGACCCTACGAGCAGTACTTC. This gives the protein CASSLVGTGPYEQYF.

The chain is built from TRBV19 and TRBJ1-1; D is undetermined. V shed 4 bases and J shed 1 base, with 7 bases lying between them. The germline V gene encodes CDR1 LNHDA and CDR2 SQIVND (reference sequence). The CDR3 extends over 13 amino acids. The CDR3 DNA sequence: TGTGCCAGTAGTAGTAAGCGGAACACTGAAGCTTTCTTT. Translation: CASSSKRNTEAFF.

Concerning this clonotype: Compared with germline, one end of the junction differs, possibly owing to a read error. The chain joins TRBV10-3 to TRBJ2-7; 10 nucleotides agree with TRBD2. This CDR3 region has 16 residues. Germline V CDR1 and CDR2: ENHRY, SYGVKD. The CDR3 coding sequence is TGTGCCAGCAGTTACGCCCGGGCTAGCGGGAGAAACGAGCAGTACTTC. Protein product: CASSYARASGRNEQYF.

The CDR3 nucleotides read TGTGCCATCAGTGCTAACAGGATTAGTCAGCCCCAGCATTTT. It yields the protein CAISANRISQPQHF. J is TRBJ1-5 and V is TRBV10-3; possibly TRBD1 for D (5 bases). From germline, CDR1 is ENHRY and CDR2 SYGVKD. The V end was cut by 4 bases, the J end by 6 bases, with 13 bases between. The CDR3 extends over 14 amino acids.

The rearrangement uses TRBV7-9 and TRBJ1-6; perhaps TRBD1 as D (6 bases). Germline CDR1 reads SEHNR; CDR2 reads FQNEAQ (reference sequence). The V and J ends lost 5 bases and 9 bases respectively, with 20 bases between them. This CDR3 spans 16 amino acids. DNA of the CDR3: TGTGCCAGCAGCAGGGGGGACACAGACATCCCTTCACCCCTCCACTTT. Its protein is CASSRGDTDIPSPLHF.

This clonotype has ten or more counts. CDR3 residues: CAIADRVGTEAFF. Here the CDR3 DNA reads TGTGCCATAGCTGACAGGGTTGGCACTGAAGCTTTCTTT. The chain carries TRBV10-3 and TRBJ1-1; 7 nucleotides line up with TRBD1. This CDR3 spans 13 amino acids. CDR1 is ENHRY, CDR2 SYGVKD, per germline. V shed 9 bases and J 4 bases; nucleotides not matched to a gene: 8.

About this clonotype: A read error is possible here, since a much larger clone lies one base away. The rearrangement links TRBV7-9 to TRBJ2-7, with 9 bases matching TRBD1. This CDR3 has 14 residues. CDR1 is SEHNR and CDR2 is FQNEAQ in the germline V gene (reference sequence). The CDR3: CASSSSDRGYGQYF. DNA for the CDR3: TGTGCCAGCAGCTCCTCGGACAGGGGCTACGGGCAGTACTTC.

The chain joins TRBV10-3 to TRBJ1-1; D call uncertain. CDR3 size: 16 residues. Germline CDR1 reads ENHRY; CDR2 reads SYGVKD. The germline V and J ends were trimmed by 6 bases and 0 bases, with 17 bases remaining between them. This CDR3 is CAISSLPGLVNTEAFF. CDR3 sequence (DNA): TGTGCCATCAGCAGCTTGCCAGGTCTTGTGAACACTGAAGCTTTCTTT.

Only a few counts were recorded for this clonotype. The chain couples TRBV29-1 to TRBJ1-1, with TRBD1 matching 8 bases. CDR3 length: 13 amino acids. Germline values: CDR1 SQVTM, CDR2 ANQGSEA. V was clipped by 7 bases and J by 5 bases; unmatched bases: 9. This CDR3 is CSGSDRAGTEAFF. In DNA form, the CDR3 reads TGCAGCGGGTCGGACAGGGCTGGGACTGAAGCTTTCTTT.

As to this clonotype: A read error may account for a junction end that differs from germline. V is TRBV15 and J is TRBJ2-1; perhaps TRBD2 as D (5 bases). From germline, CDR1 is LNHNV and CDR2 YYDKDF (reference sequence). This CDR3 comprises 12 residues. CDR3 amino acids: CATRRERNEQFF. The CDR3 DNA is TGTGCCACCAGAAGAGAGCGGAATGAGCAGTTCTTC.

The chain joins TRBV2 to TRBJ1-3, with 7 nucleotides matching TRBD1. The ends lost 3 bases at V and 5 bases at J; junction bases unmatched: 4. The CDR3 length is 14 residues. Germline V gene sequence: CDR1 SNHLY, CDR2 FYNNEI. This CDR3 is CASSERQGRNTIYF. CDR3 sequence (DNA): TGTGCCAGCAGTGAGCGACAGGGCCGAAACACCATATATTTT.

In the case of this clonotype: A much larger clone lies one base from this, so it may be a read error. This chain uses TRBV24-1 with TRBJ2-5; no definite D call. Trimming took off 4 bases at V and 4 bases at J, with 15 bases between the two ends. There are 15 residues in the CDR3. CDR1 and CDR2 (germline): KGHDR, SFDVKD. The CDR3 DNA follows: TGTGCCACCAGTGACGACGGATACATAAGAGAGACCCAGTACTTC. As protein: CATSDDGYIRETQYF.

The chain links TRBV12-5 to TRBJ1-1; the D gene is possibly TRBD1 (5 bases). From germline, CDR1 is LGHNT and CDR2 FRNRAP. Deletions cut 5 bases from V and 6 bases from J, with 10 bases between. CDR3 length: 12 residues. This CDR3 is CASGPGHSEAFF. CDR3 DNA: TGTGCTAGTGGTCCCGGACACTCTGAAGCTTTCTTT.

This clonotype showed up just a few times. The chain uses TRBV7-9 and TRBJ1-1; D is unclear. Trimming removed 1 base at V and 4 bases at J, with 10 bases between. Per germline, CDR1 SEHNR and CDR2 FQNEAQ (reference sequence). CDR3 length equals 14 residues. The CDR3: CASSLVSFSTEAFF. The CDR3 nucleotides are TGTGCCAGCAGCTTAGTTTCGTTCTCCACTGAAGCTTTCTTT.

CDR3 nucleotides: TGCAGTGCTAGAGATTACGGATCGAACACCGGGGAGCTGTTTTTT. The encoded protein is CSARDYGSNTGELFF. The rearrangement joins TRBV20-1 to TRBJ2-2; D unclear. V was clipped by 0 bases and J by 0 bases, with 8 bases between them. The germline CDR1 and CDR2 sequences are DFQATT and SNEGSKA (reference sequence). This CDR3 has 15 amino acids.

This rearrangement joins TRBV20-1 to TRBJ1-2, with a tentative D call TRBD1 (5 bases). Trimming removed 7 bases from V and 4 bases from J, with 13 bases in between. CDR3 length equals 12 residues. CDR1 is DFQATT and CDR2 is SNEGSKA in the germline V gene (reference sequence). This CDR3 is CSGGPDSYGYTF. The DNA for the CDR3 is TGCAGTGGGGGCCCTGACAGCTATGGCTACACCTTC.

This clonotype was recorded many times. The rearrangement links TRBV29-1 to TRBJ1-2; TRBD1 is a possible D gene (6 bases). The CDR3 length is 12 residues. The ends were cut back, 8 bases at V and 1 base at J, with 11 bases in the middle. Germline-derived CDR1 and CDR2 are SQVTM and ANQGSEA. The CDR3 DNA is TGCAGCACCCGGACAGTTAACTATGGCTACACCTTC. Amino acids: CSTRTVNYGYTF.

The rearrangement links TRBV2 to TRBJ2-5, with TRBD2 matching over 7 bases. Losses at the gene ends were 6 bases for V and 5 bases for J; bases not matched to a gene: 9. Germline CDR1 SNHLY, CDR2 FYNNEI. CDR3 length: 14 residues. DNA for the CDR3: TGTGCCAGCAGCCCTGAGGGGAGGGCCGAGACCCAGTACTTC. Residues: CASSPEGRAETQYF.

This clonotype showed up many times. V gene TRBV7-2 combines with J gene TRBJ1-2; no definite D call. The CDR3 is 13 amino acids. V was clipped by 1 base and J by 7 bases, with 10 bases between them. CDR1 is SGHTA, CDR2 FQGNSA, per germline. CDR3 bases: TGTGCCAGCAGCTTAGGAAGGGCGATTGGCTACACCTTC. This encodes CASSLGRAIGYTF.

The chain uses TRBV29-1 and TRBJ1-1; D gene unclear. Per the germline V gene, CDR1 is SQVTM and CDR2 is ANQGSEA. This CDR3 region has 12 residues. The ends were cut back, 4 bases at V and 3 bases at J, with 9 bases in the middle. The chain's CDR3 is CSVVDSDTEAFF. CDR3 DNA: TGCAGCGTTGTGGATTCGGACACTGAAGCTTTCTTT.

V gene TRBV2 combines with J gene TRBJ1-2; tentative D call: TRBD1 (6 bases). The CDR3 is 14 amino acids. The germline V and J ends were trimmed by 5 bases and 6 bases, with 16 bases remaining between them. Germline V CDR1 and CDR2: SNHLY, FYNNEI. The CDR3 DNA is TGTGCCAGCAGTAGTGACAGGCCGGGGAATGGCTACACCTTC. Translating it yields CASSSDRPGNGYTF.

Turning to this clonotype: A read error may produce the germline difference seen at one junction end. CDR3 nucleotides: TGCGCCAGCAGCTTGGGGACAGCAGCCTTTGATGAAAAACTGTTTTTT. Its protein product is CASSLGTAAFDEKLFF. The chain couples TRBV7-9 to TRBJ1-4; 7 bases line up with TRBD1. The CDR3 loop spans 16 amino acids. Germline loops: CDR1 SEHNR, CDR2 FQNEAQ (reference sequence).

V gene TRBV7-2 combines with J gene TRBJ2-7, with TRBD2 matching over 7 bases. The CDR3 totals 15 residues. After removal of 0 bases from V and 3 bases from J, the junction contained 5 bases not matched to a gene. Germline CDR1 is SGHTA and CDR2 is FQGNSA. The CDR3 nucleotides read TGTGCCAGCAGCTTAGCTCTGTGGGGGGGCTACGAGCAGTACTTC. Residues: CASSLALWGGYEQYF.

Comments on this clonotype: A much larger clone lies one base from this, so it may be a read error. V and J are TRBV5-1 and TRBJ1-2; 7 bases are shared with TRBD1. CDR1 and CDR2 (germline): SGHRS, YFSETQ. This CDR3 comprises 13 residues. The CDR3 region has the DNA TGTGCCAGCAGCGCGACGGACAGGCTCGGCTACACCTTC. It translates to CASSATDRLGYTF. The entire variable domain, with the rest obtained from reference TRBV5-1 and TRBJ1-2, is as follows: KAGVTQTPRYLIKTRGQQVTLSCSPISGHRSVSWYQQTPGQGLQFLFEYFSETQRNKGNFPGRFSGRQFSNSRSEMNVSTLELGDSALYLCASSATDRLGYTFGSGTRLTVV.

This clonotype was picked up a small number of times. The genes are TRBV13 and TRBJ1-3; D uncertain. CDR3 length equals 13 residues. Deletions cut 6 bases from V and 6 bases from J, with 12 bases between. Germline-derived CDR1 and CDR2 are PRHDT and FYEKMQ (reference sequence). The CDR3: CASSQAQSNTIYF. In DNA, the CDR3 is TGTGCCAGCAGTCAGGCCCAGTCAAACACCATATATTTT.

The chain couples TRBV10-3 to TRBJ1-4; tentative D call: TRBD1 (5 bases). Germline CDR1 is ENHRY and CDR2 is SYGVKD. Trimming stripped 1 base from V and 6 bases from J, with 24 bases between. The CDR3 length is 19 residues. CDR3 nucleotides: TGTGCCATCAGTGAGTTTGGAGGTGCGCCAGGGCTGGATCATGAAAAACTGTTTTTT. It encodes CAISEFGGAPGLDHEKLFF.